This T cell receptor (beta chain) appears in the sequencing data of a study of shared clonotypes between healthy human individuals. The wider study: There were three CD4 naive, three CD4 memory, two CD8 naive and one CD8 memory plates per donor.

Study observations and caveats: Having only a few donors restricted how much genetic and exposure-history diversity was captured. In general, naive subsets displayed greater estimated richness than memory subsets did.

About this clone itself: The antigen remains undetermined.

The donors were adults (healthy and HIV-negative) with no recent acute infections or vaccinations. Only in-frame clones appear in the TCRdb table, and some are missing; sequencing was by immunoSEQ multiplex PCR. The sample has more than 500,000 clones, approximately 94% seen once. This sequence originates from a woman under 40 in good health. Sequenced material: naive CD4+ T cells sorted from blood. This sample's subset: CD45RA+ positively selected.

As DNA, the CDR3 is TGTGCCTGGACTACCATACAGGGATACACTGAAGCTTTCTTT. Its translation is CAWTTIQGYTEAFF. This chain uses TRBV30 with TRBJ1-1, with D perhaps matching TRBD1 (6 bases). Germline CDR1 is GTSNPN and CDR2 is SVGIG (reference sequence). CDR3 length: 14 amino acids. V lost 4 bases, J lost 3 bases, and 15 bases lay in between.